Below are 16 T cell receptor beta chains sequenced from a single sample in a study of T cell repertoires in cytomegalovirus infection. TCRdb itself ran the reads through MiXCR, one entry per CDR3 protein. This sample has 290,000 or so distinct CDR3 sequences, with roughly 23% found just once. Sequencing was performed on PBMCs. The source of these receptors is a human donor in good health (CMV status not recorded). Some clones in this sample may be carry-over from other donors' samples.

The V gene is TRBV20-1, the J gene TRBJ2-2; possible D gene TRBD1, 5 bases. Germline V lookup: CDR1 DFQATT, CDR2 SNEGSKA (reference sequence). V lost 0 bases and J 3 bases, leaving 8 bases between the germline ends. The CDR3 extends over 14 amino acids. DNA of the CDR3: TGCAGTGCTAGAGATCGACAGCACACCGGGGAGCTGTTTTTT. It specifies CSARDRQHTGELFF.

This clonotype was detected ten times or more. CDR3 loop: CASSRTSGTYEQYF. DNA for the CDR3: TGTGCCAGCAGCCGGACTAGCGGGACCTACGAGCAGTACTTC. The rearrangement joins TRBV12-3 or TRBV12-4 to TRBJ2-7; 12 bases map to TRBD2. Trimming removed 6 bases from V and 2 bases from J; junction bases left unmatched: 2. The CDR3 loop spans 14 amino acids.

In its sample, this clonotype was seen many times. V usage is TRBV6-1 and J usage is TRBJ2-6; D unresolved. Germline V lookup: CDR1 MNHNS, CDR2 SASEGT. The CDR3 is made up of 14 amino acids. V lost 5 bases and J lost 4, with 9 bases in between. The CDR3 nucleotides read TGTGCCAGCAGTTATACTTCCGGGGCCAACGTCCTGACTTTC. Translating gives CASSYTSGANVLTF.

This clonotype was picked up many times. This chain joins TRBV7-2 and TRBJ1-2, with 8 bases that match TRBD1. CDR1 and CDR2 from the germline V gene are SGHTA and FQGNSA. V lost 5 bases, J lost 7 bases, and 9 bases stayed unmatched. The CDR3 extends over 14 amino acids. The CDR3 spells CASSPNRGIGGYTF. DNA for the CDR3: TGTGCCAGCAGCCCGAACAGGGGGATTGGTGGCTACACCTTC. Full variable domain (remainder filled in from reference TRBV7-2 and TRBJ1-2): GAGVSQSPSNKVTEKGKDVELRCDPISGHTALYWYRQSLGQGLEFLIYFQGNSAPDKSGLPSDRFSAERTGGSVSTLTIQRTQQEDSAVYLCASSPNRGIGGYTFGSGTRLTVV.

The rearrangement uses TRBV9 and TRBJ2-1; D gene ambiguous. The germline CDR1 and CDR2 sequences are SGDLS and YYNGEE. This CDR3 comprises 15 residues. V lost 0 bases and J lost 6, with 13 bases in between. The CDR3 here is CASSVGLLAPNEQFF. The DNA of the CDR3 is TGTGCCAGCAGCGTAGGGTTGCTGGCCCCCAATGAGCAGTTCTTC.

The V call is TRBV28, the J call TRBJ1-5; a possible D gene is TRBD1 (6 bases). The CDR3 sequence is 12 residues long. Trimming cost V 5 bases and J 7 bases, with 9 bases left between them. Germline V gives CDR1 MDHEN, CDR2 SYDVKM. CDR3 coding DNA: TGTGCCAGCAGTCCAGGGGCGCAGCCCCAGCATTTT. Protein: CASSPGAQPQHF.

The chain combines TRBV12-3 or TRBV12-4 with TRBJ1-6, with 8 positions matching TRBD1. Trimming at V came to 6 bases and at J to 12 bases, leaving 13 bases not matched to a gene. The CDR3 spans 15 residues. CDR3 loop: CASSQTGTGDRPLHF. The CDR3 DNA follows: TGTGCCAGCAGCCAAACCGGGACAGGTGATAGACCCCTCCACTTT.

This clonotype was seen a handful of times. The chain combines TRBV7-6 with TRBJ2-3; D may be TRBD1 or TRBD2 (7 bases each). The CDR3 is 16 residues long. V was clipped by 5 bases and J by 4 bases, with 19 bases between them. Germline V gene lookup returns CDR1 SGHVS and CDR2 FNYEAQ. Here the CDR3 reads CASSRGGGRFPDTQYF. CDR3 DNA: TGTGCCAGCAGCCGAGGGGGCGGGAGATTCCCAGATACGCAGTATTTT.

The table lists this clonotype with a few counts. CDR3 nucleotides: TGTGCCAGCACCCGGAACGAACAGGGGGGGAAGCCCCAGCATTTT. Translated: CASTRNEQGGKPQHF. The V call is TRBV6-6, the J call TRBJ1-5; 8 positions agree with TRBD1. CDR1 is MNHNY and CDR2 is SVGAGI in the germline V gene (reference sequence). V lost 7 bases and J lost 8; bases outside the gene matches: 13. This CDR3 comprises 15 residues.

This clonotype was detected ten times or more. The CDR3 coding sequence is TGTGCCAGCCTACCGACAGGGCCAAGCTCCTACGAGCAGTACTTC. Its translation is CASLPTGPSSYEQYF. This chain connects TRBV28 to TRBJ2-7, with 7 bases identical to TRBD1. The junction had 10 bases not matched to a gene; V was cut back by 8 bases and J by 0 bases. The germline gives CDR1 MDHEN, CDR2 SYDVKM. CDR3 size: 15 residues.

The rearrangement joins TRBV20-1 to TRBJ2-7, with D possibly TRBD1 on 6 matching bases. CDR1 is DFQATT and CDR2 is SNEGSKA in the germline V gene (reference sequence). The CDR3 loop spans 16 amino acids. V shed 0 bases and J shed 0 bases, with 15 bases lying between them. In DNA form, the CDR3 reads TGCAGTGCTAGAGATATGAGTGGCAGGGGCTCCTACGAGCAGTACTTC. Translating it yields CSARDMSGRGSYEQYF.

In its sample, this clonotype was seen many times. CDR3 region: CASSTFGTAKNIQYF. CDR3 bases: TGTGCCAGCAGCACCTTTGGGACAGCCAAAAACATTCAGTACTTC. This sequence joins TRBV7-6 and TRBJ2-4; D might be TRBD1 or TRBD2, each matching 5 bases. This CDR3 contains 15 residues. V shed 5 bases and J shed 0 bases, with 11 bases lying between them. CDR1 and CDR2 from the germline V gene are SGHVS and FNYEAQ.

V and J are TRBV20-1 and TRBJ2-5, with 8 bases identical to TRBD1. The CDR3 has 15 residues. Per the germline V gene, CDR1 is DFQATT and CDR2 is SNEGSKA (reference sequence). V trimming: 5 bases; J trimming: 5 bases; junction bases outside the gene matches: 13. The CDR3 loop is CSAETPQGALETQYF. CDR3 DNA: TGCAGTGCTGAGACCCCTCAGGGGGCCTTGGAGACCCAGTACTTC.

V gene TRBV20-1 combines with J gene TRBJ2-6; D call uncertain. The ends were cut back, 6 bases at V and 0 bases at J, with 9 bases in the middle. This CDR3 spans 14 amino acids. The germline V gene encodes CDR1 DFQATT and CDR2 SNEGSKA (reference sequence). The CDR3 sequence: CSASPFSGANVLTF. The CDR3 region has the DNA TGCAGTGCAAGTCCATTCTCTGGGGCCAACGTCCTGACTTTC.

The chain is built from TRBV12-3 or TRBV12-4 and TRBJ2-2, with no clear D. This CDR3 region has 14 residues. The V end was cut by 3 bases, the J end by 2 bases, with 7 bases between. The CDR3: CASSFVGNTGELFF. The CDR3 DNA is TGTGCCAGCAGTTTTGTTGGAAACACCGGGGAGCTGTTTTTT.

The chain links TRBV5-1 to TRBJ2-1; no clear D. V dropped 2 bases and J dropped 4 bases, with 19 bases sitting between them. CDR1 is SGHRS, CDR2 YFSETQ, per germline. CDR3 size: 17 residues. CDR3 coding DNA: TGCGCCAGCAGCTTCCTTTCGCGGCCATCGGAATACAATGAGCAGTTCTTC. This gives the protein CASSFLSRPSEYNEQFF.